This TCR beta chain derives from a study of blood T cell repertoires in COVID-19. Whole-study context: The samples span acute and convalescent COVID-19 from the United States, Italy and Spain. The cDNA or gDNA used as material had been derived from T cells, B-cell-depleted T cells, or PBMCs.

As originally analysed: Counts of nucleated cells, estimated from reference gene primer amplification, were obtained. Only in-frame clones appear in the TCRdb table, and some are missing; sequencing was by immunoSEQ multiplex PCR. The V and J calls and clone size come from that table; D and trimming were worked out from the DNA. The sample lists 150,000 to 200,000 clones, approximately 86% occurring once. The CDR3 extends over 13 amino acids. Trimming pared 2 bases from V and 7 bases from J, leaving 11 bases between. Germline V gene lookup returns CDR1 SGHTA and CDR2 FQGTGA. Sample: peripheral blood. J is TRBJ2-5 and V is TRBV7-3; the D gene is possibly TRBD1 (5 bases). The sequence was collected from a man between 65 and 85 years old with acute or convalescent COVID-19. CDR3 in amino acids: CASSLGHLGTQYF. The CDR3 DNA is TGTGCCAGCAGCTTAGGACACCTGGGGACCCAGTACTTC.